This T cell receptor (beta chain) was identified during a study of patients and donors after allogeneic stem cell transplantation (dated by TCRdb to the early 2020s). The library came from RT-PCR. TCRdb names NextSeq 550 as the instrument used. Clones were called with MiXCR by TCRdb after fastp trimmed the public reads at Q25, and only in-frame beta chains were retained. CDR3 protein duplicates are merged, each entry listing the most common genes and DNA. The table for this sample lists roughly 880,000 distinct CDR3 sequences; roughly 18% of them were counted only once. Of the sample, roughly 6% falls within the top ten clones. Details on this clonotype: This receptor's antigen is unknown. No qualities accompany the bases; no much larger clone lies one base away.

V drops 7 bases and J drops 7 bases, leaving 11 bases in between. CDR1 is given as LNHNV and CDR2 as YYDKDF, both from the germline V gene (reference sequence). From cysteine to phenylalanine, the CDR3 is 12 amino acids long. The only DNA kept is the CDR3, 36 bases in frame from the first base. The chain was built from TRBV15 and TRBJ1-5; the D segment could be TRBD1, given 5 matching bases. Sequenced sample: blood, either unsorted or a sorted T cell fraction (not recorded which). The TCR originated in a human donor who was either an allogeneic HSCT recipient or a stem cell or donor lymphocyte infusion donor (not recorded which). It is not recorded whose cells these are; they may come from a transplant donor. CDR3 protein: CATNRSDQPQHF. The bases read TGTGCCACCAACAGGAGCGACCAGCCCCAGCATTTT.